Here is one TCR beta chain with its context. The antigen remains undetermined. These data come from a study of OX40 agonist ivuxolimab in advanced cancers. For the study at large: One patient with hepatocellular carcinoma and two with cutaneous melanoma, three in all, had partial responses.

Sampling times: baseline, cycle 4 day 1, cycle 7 day 1. Study conclusions and caveats: The CD4+ and CD8+ T cells in the blood had expanded clonally by week 6 at 0.1 to 3.0 mg/kg. Expanded clones were, on average, more numerous in CD8+ T cells than in CD4+.

The data were produced by immunoSEQ multiplex PCR, yet TCRdb's version contains in-frame clones alone and is incomplete. The data show about 26,000 clones, about four fifths seen once. The sequence was collected from an adult with an advanced solid tumor such as melanoma, head and neck, liver or kidney cancer. The source was CD4+ or CD8+ T cells sorted from blood, collected in a trial of the OX40 agonist ivuxolimab.

The CDR3 DNA is TGTGCCAGCAGTTTAGACAGCCGCAATGAGCAGTTCTTC. Translation: CASSLDSRNEQFF. The gene calls are TRBV2 and TRBJ2-1, with D possibly being TRBD1 (5 bases). Germline assignment: CDR1 SNHLY and CDR2 FYNNEI. With 5 bases removed from V and 6 bases from J, the gap between germline ends came to 11 bases. The CDR3 runs to 13 residues.